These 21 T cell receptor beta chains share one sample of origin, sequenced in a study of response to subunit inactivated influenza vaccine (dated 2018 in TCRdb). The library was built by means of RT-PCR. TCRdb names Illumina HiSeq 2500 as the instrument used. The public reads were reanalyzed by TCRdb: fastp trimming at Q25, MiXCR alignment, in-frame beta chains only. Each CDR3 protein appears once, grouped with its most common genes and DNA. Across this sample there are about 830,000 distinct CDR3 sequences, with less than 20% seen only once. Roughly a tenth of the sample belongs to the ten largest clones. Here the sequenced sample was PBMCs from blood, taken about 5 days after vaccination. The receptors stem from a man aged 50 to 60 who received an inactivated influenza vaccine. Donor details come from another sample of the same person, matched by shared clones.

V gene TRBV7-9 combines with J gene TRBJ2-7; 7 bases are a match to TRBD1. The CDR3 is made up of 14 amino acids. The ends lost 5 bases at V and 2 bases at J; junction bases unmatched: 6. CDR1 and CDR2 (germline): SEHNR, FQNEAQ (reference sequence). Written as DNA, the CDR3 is TGTGCCAGCAGCCGTGGGACAGCCCCCTACGAGCAGTACTTC. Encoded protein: CASSRGTAPYEQYF. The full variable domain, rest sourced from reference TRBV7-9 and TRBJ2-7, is DTGVSQNPRHKITKRGQNVTFRCDPISEHNRLYWYRQTLGQGPEFLTYFQNEAQLEKSRLLSDRFSAERPKGSFSTLEIQRTEQGDSAMYLCASSRGTAPYEQYFGPGTRLTVT.

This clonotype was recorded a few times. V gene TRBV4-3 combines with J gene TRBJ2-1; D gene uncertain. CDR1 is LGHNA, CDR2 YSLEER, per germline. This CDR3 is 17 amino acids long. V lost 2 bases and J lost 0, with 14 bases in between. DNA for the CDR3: TGCGCCAGCAGCCAACCATTGGGCGGCTACTCCTACAATGAGCAGTTCTTC. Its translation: CASSQPLGGYSYNEQFF.

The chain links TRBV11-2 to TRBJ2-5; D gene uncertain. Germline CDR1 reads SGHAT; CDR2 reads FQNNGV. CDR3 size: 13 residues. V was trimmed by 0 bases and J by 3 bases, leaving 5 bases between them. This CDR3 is CASSLDMKETQYF. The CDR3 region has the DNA TGTGCCAGCAGCTTAGACATGAAAGAGACCCAGTACTTC. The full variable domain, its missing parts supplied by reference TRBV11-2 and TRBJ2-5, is EAGVAQSPRYKIIEKRQSVAFWCNPISGHATLYWYQQILGQGPKLLIQFQNNGVVDDSQLPKDRFSAERLKGVDSTLKIQPAKLEDSAVYLCASSLDMKETQYFGPGTRLLVL.

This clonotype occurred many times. CDR3: CASSPMGDTQYF. Written as DNA, the CDR3 is TGTGCCAGCAGCCCGATGGGGGATACGCAGTATTTT. The rearrangement links TRBV7-2 to TRBJ2-3; the D is unclear. The V end lost 5 bases, the J end lost 6 bases, and 9 bases lay between the germline ends. Germline CDR1 SGHTA, CDR2 FQGNSA. The length of the CDR3 is 12 residues. Full variable domain (outside the CDR3, taken from reference TRBV7-2 and TRBJ2-3): GAGVSQSPSNKVTEKGKDVELRCDPISGHTALYWYRQSLGQGLEFLIYFQGNSAPDKSGLPSDRFSAERTGGSVSTLTIQRTQQEDSAVYLCASSPMGDTQYFGPGTRLTVL.

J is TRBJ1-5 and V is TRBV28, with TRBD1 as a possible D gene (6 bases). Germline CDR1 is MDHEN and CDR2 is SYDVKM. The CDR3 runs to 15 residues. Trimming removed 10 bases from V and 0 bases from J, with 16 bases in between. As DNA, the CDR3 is TGTGCCACCTCAAGGGGGGCAGCTAGCAATCAGCCCCAGCATTTT. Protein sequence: CATSRGAASNQPQHF.

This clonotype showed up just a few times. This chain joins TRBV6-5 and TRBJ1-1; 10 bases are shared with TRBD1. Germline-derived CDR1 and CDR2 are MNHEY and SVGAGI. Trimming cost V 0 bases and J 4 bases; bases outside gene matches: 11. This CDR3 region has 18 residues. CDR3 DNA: TGTGCCAGCAGTTACTCTGGTAGACAGGGGGCAGGCGGCACTGAAGCTTTCTTT. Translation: CASSYSGRQGAGGTEAFF.

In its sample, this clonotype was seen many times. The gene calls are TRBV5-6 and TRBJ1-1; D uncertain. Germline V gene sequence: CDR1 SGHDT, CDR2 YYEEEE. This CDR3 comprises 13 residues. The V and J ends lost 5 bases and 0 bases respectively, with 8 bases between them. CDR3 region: CASSRGVNTEAFF. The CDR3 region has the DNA TGTGCCAGCAGTCGCGGAGTGAACACTGAAGCTTTCTTT.

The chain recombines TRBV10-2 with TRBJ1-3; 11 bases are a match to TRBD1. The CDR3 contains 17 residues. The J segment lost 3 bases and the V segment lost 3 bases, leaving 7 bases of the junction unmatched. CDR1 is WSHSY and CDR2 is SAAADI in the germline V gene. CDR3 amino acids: CASSESGTGGNGNTIYF. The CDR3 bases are TGCGCCAGCAGTGAATCCGGGACAGGGGGGAATGGAAACACCATATATTTT.

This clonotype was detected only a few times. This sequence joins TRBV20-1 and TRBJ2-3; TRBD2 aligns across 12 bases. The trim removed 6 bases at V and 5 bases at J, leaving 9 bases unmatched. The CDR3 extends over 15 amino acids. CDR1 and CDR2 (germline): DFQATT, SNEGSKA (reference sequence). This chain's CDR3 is CSAPSGGAFKDTQYF. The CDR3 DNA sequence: TGCAGTGCACCTAGCGGGGGGGCCTTCAAAGATACGCAGTATTTT.

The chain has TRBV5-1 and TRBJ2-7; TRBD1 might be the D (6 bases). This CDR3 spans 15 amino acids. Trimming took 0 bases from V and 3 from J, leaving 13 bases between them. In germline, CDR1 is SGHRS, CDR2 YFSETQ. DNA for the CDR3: TGCGCCAGCAGCTTGGCGTTTGGGGGCCTCTACGAGCAGTACTTC. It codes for CASSLAFGGLYEQYF.

CDR3 nucleotides: TGTGCCAGCAGCGCAACTAGCGGGAGGGCCTATGAGCAGTTCTTC. As protein: CASSATSGRAYEQFF. The chain joins TRBV7-3 to TRBJ2-1, with 13 bases lining up with TRBD2. In germline, CDR1 is SGHTA, CDR2 FQGTGA. The J segment lost 8 bases and the V segment lost 5 bases, leaving 6 bases of the junction unmatched. This CDR3 is built from 15 residues.

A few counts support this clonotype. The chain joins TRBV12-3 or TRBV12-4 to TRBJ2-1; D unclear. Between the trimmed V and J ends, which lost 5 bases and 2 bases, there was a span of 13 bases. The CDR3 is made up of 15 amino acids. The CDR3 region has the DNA TGTGCCAGCAGTCGGACCCGCCTAACCTACAATGAGCAGTTCTTC. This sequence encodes CASSRTRLTYNEQFF.

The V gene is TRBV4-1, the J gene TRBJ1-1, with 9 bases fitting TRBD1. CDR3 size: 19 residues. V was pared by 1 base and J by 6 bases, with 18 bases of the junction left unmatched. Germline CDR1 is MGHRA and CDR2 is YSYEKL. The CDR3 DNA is TGCGCCAGCAGCCAAGGTGGTGGGACAGGGTTGAGATCGGTCCCTGAAGCTTTCTTT. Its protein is CASSQGGGTGLRSVPEAFF.

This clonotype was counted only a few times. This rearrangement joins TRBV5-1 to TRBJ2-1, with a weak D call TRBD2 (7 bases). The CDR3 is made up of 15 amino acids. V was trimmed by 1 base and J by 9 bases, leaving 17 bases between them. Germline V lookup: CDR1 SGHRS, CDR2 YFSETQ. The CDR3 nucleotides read TGCGCCAGCAGCTTGCGGTCCGGGGGGCCTGGTGAGCAGTTCTTC. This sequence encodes CASSLRSGGPGEQFF. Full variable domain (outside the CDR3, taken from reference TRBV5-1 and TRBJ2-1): KAGVTQTPRYLIKTRGQQVTLSCSPISGHRSVSWYQQTPGQGLQFLFEYFSETQRNKGNFPGRFSGRQFSNSRSEMNVSTLELGDSALYLCASSLRSGGPGEQFFGPGTRLTVL.

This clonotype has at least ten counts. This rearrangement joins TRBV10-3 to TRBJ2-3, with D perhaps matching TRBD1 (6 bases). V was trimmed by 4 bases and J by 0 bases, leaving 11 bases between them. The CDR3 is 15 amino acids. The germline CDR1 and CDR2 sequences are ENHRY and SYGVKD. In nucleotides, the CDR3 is TGTGCCATCAGTGTAACAGGGCAAAGCACAGATACGCAGTATTTT. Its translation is CAISVTGQSTDTQYF.

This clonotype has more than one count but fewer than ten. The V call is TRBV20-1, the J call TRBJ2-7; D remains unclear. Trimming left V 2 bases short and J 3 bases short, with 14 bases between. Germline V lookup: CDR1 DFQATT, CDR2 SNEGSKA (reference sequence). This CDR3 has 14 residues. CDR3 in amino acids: CSARRTLAFYEQYF. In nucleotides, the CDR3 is TGCAGTGCTAGAAGGACCTTGGCGTTCTACGAGCAGTACTTC.

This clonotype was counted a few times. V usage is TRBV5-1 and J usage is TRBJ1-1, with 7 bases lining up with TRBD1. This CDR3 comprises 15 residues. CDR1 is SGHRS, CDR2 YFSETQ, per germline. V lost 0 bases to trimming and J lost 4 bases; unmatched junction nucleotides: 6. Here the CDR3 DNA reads TGCGCCAGCAGCTTGGCGGGAGGGGGCCCCACTGAAGCTTTCTTT. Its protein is CASSLAGGGPTEAFF.

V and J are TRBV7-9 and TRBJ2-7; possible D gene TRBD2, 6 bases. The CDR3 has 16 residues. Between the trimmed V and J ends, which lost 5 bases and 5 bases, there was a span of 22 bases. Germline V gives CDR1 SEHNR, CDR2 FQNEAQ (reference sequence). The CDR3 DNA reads TGTGCCAGCAGCCCGTCGGGACTGCCAAGGGGAAACGAGCAGTACTTC. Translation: CASSPSGLPRGNEQYF.

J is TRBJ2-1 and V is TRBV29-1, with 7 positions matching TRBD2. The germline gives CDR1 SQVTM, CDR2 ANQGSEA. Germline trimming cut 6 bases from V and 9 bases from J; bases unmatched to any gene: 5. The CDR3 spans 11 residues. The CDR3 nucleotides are TGCAGCGTGACCGGGGGGAGTGAGCAGTTCTTC. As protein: CSVTGGSEQFF.

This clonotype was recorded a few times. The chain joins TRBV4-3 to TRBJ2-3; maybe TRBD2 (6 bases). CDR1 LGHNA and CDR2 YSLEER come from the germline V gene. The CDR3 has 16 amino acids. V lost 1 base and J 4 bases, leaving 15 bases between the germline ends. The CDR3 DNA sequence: TGCGCCAGCAGCCAAGGGGGTAGCGGAGTGGCAGATACGCAGTATTTT. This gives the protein CASSQGGSGVADTQYF.

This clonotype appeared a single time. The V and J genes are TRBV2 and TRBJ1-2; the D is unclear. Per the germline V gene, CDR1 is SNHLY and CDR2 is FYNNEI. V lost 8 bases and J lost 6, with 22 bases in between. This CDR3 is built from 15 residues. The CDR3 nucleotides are TGTGCCAGCTCCGGCACCCCCTCCTTCATGGATGGCTACACCTTC. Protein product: CASSGTPSFMDGYTF.